A selection of T cell receptor beta chains follows, all from one sample in a study of blood T cell repertoires in COVID-19. The data were produced by immunoSEQ multiplex PCR, yet TCRdb's version contains in-frame clones alone and is incomplete. Among around 140,000 clones listed, about three quarters were seen once. Sequencing was performed on PBMCs or T cells enriched from blood (not recorded which). Receptors originate from a woman aged 50 to 60 who had recovered from COVID-19. Each CDR3 is given with its conserved first and last residue. A D gene is named only where the DNA matches it firmly. For some rows the clone size is stated as once, few or many, or as a class when expanded; others skip it.

size	V	D	J	DNA	CDR3
NA	TRBV29-1	NA	TRBJ1-4	TGCAGCGGTATGTTGGGGGCCAATGAAAAACTGTTTTTT	CSGMLGANEKLFF
NA	TRBV7-9	NA	TRBJ2-3	TGTGCCAGCACGGGAACGAGGGAAGATACGCAGTATTTT	CASTGTREDTQYF
NA	TRBV6-5	NA	TRBJ2-1	TGTGCCAGCAGTCGCCCTGGGACACACTCCAATGAGCAGTTCTTC	CASSRPGTHSNEQFF
once	TRBV7-8	TRBD2	TRBJ2-1	TGTGCCAGCAGCTCATCCGGGACTAGCTTTAATGAGCAGTTCTTC	CASSSSGTSFNEQFF
NA	TRBV5-5	NA	TRBJ1-2	TGTGCCAGCAGCCGACAAGGGGGAGGGGCTGTGGGCTACACCTTC	CASSRQGGGAVGYTF
NA	TRBV19	NA	TRBJ1-3	TGTGCCAGTAGTATAGGAACAGGGTCGGGAAACACCATATATTTT	CASSIGTGSGNTIYF
NA	TRBV7-9	TRBD1	TRBJ1-1	TGTGCCAGCAGCCCACAGGGGACGTGGACTGAAGCTTTCTTT	CASSPQGTWTEAFF
few	TRBV18	NA	TRBJ1-2	TGTGCCAGCTCACCAGCAAAGAGGGCCTCTGGTAACTATGGCTACACCTTC	CASSPAKRASGNYGYTF
NA	TRBV9	TRBD2	TRBJ2-5	TGTGCCAGCAGCCCAGGACTAGCGGGAGAGGGGCAAGAGACCCAGTACTTC	CASSPGLAGEGQETQYF
NA	TRBV13	NA	TRBJ2-5	TGTGCCAGCAGCTTAAGGACTGGCTCCCCCGGGGAGACCCAGTACTTC	CASSLRTGSPGETQYF
NA	TRBV19	NA	TRBJ2-1	TGTGCCAGTAACTCACAGTCCCGCTCCTACAATGAGCAGTTCTTC	CASNSQSRSYNEQFF